The TCR beta chain under discussion was sequenced for a study of Ad26.COV2.S vaccination and SARS-CoV-2 variants. The study, taken as a whole, reports: Non-spike TCR breadth did not differ much between vaccine and placebo recipients. Total T cell responses, in the TCR breadth and depth analyses, may have been underestimated. Reportedly, after vaccination the spike-specific CD8+ and CD4+ T cell responses displayed substantial breadth.

Generated by immunoSEQ multiplex PCR, the TCRdb table keeps only in-frame clones and is missing some. The data hold some 190,000 clones, with roughly 85% observed a single time. The CDR3 sequence is 12 residues long. The V gene's germline CDR1 is SNHLY and CDR2 FYNNEI. The germline V and J ends were trimmed by 6 bases and 4 bases, with 10 bases remaining between them. Remarks on this clone: Its antigen is not identified.

The TCR was taken from a human donor who had recovered from COVID-19. The J gene is TRBJ2-7, the V gene TRBV2, with D tentatively TRBD2 (5 bases). The sample was peripheral blood, taken after recovery from COVID-19. The CDR3 DNA follows: TGTGCCAGCAGGTTGAGGGAGTACGAGCAGTACTTC. Translating it yields CASRLREYEQYF.